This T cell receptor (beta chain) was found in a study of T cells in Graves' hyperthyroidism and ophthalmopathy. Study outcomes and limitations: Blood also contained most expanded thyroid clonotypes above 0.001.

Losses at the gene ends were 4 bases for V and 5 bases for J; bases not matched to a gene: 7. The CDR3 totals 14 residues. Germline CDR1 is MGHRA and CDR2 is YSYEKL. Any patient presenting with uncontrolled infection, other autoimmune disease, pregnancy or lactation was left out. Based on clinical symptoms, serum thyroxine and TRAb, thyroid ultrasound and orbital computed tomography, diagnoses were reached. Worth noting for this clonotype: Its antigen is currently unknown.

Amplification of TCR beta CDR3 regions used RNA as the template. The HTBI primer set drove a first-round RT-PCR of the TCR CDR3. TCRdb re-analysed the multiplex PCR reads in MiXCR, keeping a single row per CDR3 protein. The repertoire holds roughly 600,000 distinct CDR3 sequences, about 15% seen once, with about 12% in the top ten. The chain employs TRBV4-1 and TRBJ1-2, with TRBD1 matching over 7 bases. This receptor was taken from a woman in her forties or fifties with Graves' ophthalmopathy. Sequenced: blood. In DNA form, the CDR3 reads TGCGCCAGCAGCCGGGAAACAGGGGTTTATGGCTACACCTTC. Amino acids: CASSRETGVYGYTF.